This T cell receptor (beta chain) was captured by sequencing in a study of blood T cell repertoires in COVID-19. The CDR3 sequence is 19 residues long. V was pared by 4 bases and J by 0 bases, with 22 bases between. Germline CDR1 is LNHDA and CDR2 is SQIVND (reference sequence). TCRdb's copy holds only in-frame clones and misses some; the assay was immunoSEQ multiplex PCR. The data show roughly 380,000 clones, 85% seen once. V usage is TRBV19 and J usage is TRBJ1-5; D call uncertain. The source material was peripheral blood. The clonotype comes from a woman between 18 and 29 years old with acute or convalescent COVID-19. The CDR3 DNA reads TGTGCCAGTAGTACTCCAGTTTCGAACCGAGGAGATAGCAATCAGCCCCAGCATTTT. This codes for CASSTPVSNRGDSNQPQHF.